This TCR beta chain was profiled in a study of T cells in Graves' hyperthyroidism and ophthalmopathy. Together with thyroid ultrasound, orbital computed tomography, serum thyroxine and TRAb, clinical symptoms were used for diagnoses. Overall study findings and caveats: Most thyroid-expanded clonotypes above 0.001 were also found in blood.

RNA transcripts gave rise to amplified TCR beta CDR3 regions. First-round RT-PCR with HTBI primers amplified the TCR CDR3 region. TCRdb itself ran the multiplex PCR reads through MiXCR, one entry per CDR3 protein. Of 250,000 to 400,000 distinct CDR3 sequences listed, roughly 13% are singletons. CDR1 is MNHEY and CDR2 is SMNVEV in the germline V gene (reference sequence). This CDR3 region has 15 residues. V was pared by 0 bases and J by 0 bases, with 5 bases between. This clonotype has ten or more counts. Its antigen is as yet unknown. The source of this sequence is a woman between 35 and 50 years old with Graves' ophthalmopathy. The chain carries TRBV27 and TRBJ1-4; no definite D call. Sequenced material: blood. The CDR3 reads CASSLSSATNEKLFF. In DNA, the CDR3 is TGTGCCAGCAGTTTATCGAGTGCAACTAATGAAAAACTGTTTTTT.